The 13 T cell receptor beta chains presented below share a single source sample, sequenced in a study of chemoradiotherapy in HPV16-positive cancers. Sequencing was performed with immunoSEQ multiplex PCR; in TCRdb, only in-frame clones are kept and a portion is missing. The sample holds 5,500 to 8,000 clones; over 70% are singletons and the top ten take under 20%. The sample was taken from a patient who underwent chemoradiotherapy. All receptors come from a human donor with HPV-associated anogenital cancer.

This clone turned up a few times. The rearrangement joins TRBV19 to TRBJ1-1; D is ambiguous. The CDR3 runs to 14 residues. Germline V gives CDR1 LNHDA, CDR2 SQIVND (reference sequence). Trimming cost V 3 bases and J 5 bases, with 13 bases left between them. The DNA for the CDR3 is TGTGCCAGTAGTATCTTTGGGGTTGGGACTGAAGCTTTCTTT. Protein: CASSIFGVGTEAFF.

The gene calls are TRBV7-2 and TRBJ2-1; possibly TRBD2 for D (5 bases). The germline V gene has CDR1 SGHTA and CDR2 FQGNSA. The CDR3 has 12 residues. V shed 2 bases and J shed 7 bases, with 6 bases lying between them. CDR3 amino acids: CASSLTGNEQFF. The CDR3 nucleotides are TGTGCCAGCAGCTTAACGGGAAATGAGCAGTTCTTC. The whole variable domain, remainder taken from reference TRBV7-2 and TRBJ2-1, is GAGVSQSPSNKVTEKGKDVELRCDPISGHTALYWYRQSLGQGLEFLIYFQGNSAPDKSGLPSDRFSAERTGGSVSTLTIQRTQQEDSAVYLCASSLTGNEQFFGPGTRLTVL.

CDR3 nucleotides: TGTGCTACACGGAAAAACATTCAGTACTTC. This sequence encodes CATRKNIQYF. The V and J genes are TRBV12-5 and TRBJ2-4; D is undetermined. CDR3 length: 10 residues. CDR1 LGHNT and CDR2 FRNRAP come from the germline V gene. Trimming left V 10 bases short and J 4 bases short, with 5 bases between.

The chain joins TRBV5-6 to TRBJ1-6; D is perhaps TRBD1 (5 bases). This CDR3 is built from 15 residues. In germline, CDR1 is SGHDT, CDR2 YYEEEE. The V end was cut by 4 bases, the J end by 4 bases, with 12 bases between. CDR3 sequence reads: CASSLAGQYNSPLHF. CDR3 bases: TGTGCCAGCAGCCTAGCAGGACAATATAATTCACCCCTCCACTTT.

This clone turned up a few times. The chain combines TRBV7-9 with TRBJ2-3, with TRBD1 as a possible D gene (5 bases). Germline V gene lookup returns CDR1 SEHNR and CDR2 FQNEAQ (reference sequence). V lost 4 bases and J lost 4, with 9 bases in between. This CDR3 has 13 amino acids. DNA for the CDR3: TGTGCCAGCAGCTCGGACATTTCAGATACGCAGTATTTT. Translated: CASSSDISDTQYF.

V and J are TRBV28 and TRBJ1-4; D is uncertain. Trimming took 5 bases from V and 1 from J, leaving 11 bases between them. The CDR3 length is 15 residues. Germline V gene data show CDR1 as MDHEN and CDR2 as SYDVKM. The chain's CDR3 is CASSELEGTNEKLFF. CDR3 in DNA: TGTGCCAGCAGTGAGTTGGAGGGAACTAATGAAAAACTGTTTTTT.

This clone has only a few counts. This chain links TRBV5-6 with TRBJ2-3; no reliable D call. The CDR3 spans 12 residues. Looked up from germline, CDR1 is SGHDT and CDR2 is YYEEEE. V was trimmed by 0 bases and J by 3 bases, leaving 2 bases between them. CDR3 sequence: CASSLATDTQYF. CDR3 bases: TGTGCCAGCAGCTTGGCGACAGATACGCAGTATTTT.

This sequence joins TRBV5-6 and TRBJ1-2; D not resolved. This CDR3 has 15 amino acids. CDR1 SGHDT and CDR2 YYEEEE come from the germline V gene. V was pared by 0 bases and J by 8 bases, with 17 bases between. CDR3 sequence: CASSLAAVPLRGYTF. For the CDR3, the DNA is TGTGCCAGCAGCTTGGCAGCAGTCCCGTTGAGGGGCTACACCTTC. The full variable domain, its missing parts supplied by reference TRBV5-6 and TRBJ1-2, is DAGVTQSPTHLIKTRGQQVTLRCSPKSGHDTVSWYQQALGQGPQFIFQYYEEEERQRGNFPDRFSGHQFPNYSSELNVNALLLGDSALYLCASSLAAVPLRGYTFGSGTRLTVV.

This clone showed up just a few times. V and J are TRBV2 and TRBJ1-2; a weak D match, TRBD1 (5 bases). The CDR3 extends over 14 amino acids. Per germline, CDR1 SNHLY and CDR2 FYNNEI. The V end was cut by 2 bases, the J end by 4 bases, with 11 bases between. Here the CDR3 reads CASSEKRGSYGYTF. CDR3 sequence (DNA): TGTGCCAGCAGTGAAAAGAGGGGTAGCTATGGCTACACCTTC.

This sequence joins TRBV7-2 and TRBJ2-2; D not resolved. The CDR3 is made up of 14 amino acids. The germline V and J ends were trimmed by 2 bases and 5 bases, with 9 bases remaining between them. Germline V CDR1 and CDR2: SGHTA, FQGNSA. The CDR3 spells CASSLTAQTGELFF. DNA of the CDR3: TGTGCCAGCAGCTTAACCGCACAGACCGGGGAGCTGTTTTTT. The full variable domain, completed using reference TRBV7-2 and TRBJ2-2, is GAGVSQSPSNKVTEKGKDVELRCDPISGHTALYWYRQSLGQGLEFLIYFQGNSAPDKSGLPSDRFSAERTGGSVSTLTIQRTQQEDSAVYLCASSLTAQTGELFFGEGSRLTVL.

The chain employs TRBV5-1 and TRBJ1-2; 9 positions match TRBD1. From germline, CDR1 is SGHRS and CDR2 YFSETQ. CDR3 length equals 17 residues. With 3 bases clipped from V and 8 bases from J, the junction kept 17 bases outside the gene matches. The CDR3 nucleotides read TGCGCCAGCAGCTGGGAGTACAGGGGGCGCAACGGAGGGGGCTACACCTTC. It translates to CASSWEYRGRNGGGYTF.

This clone was observed once. This chain joins TRBV7-2 and TRBJ2-1; D remains unclear. V was pared by 3 bases and J by 6 bases, with 9 bases between. Germline values: CDR1 SGHTA, CDR2 FQGNSA. This CDR3 has 13 amino acids. CDR3 sequence reads: CASSLMTRNEQFF. The CDR3 DNA reads TGTGCCAGCAGCTTGATGACGCGCAATGAGCAGTTCTTC.

This chain uses TRBV30 with TRBJ1-2, with a weak D call TRBD1 (5 bases). V lost 2 bases, J lost 8 bases, and 15 bases lay in between. Per the germline V gene, CDR1 is GTSNPN and CDR2 is SVGIG (reference sequence). The CDR3 contains 13 residues. Here the CDR3 reads CAWSRGETVGYTF. CDR3 nucleotides: TGTGCCTGGAGTCGAGGGGAGACAGTGGGCTACACCTTC.